In this sample, the clone carrying this T cell receptor beta chain turned up a few times. As yet, its antigen is unknown. The source of the sample is a study of T-cell memory formation after mild COVID-19. Study-wide results and caveats: Mostly located in CM and EM were contracting CD4+ clones, with contracting CD8+ clones located in EMRA.

MiXCR, applied by TCRdb to the 5' RACE reads, yields one record per CDR3 protein. The sample comprises more than 250,000 distinct CDR3 sequences, about 16% of which are singletons, and approximately 25% rests with the top ten. Trimming removed 5 bases from V and 9 bases from J, with 14 bases in between. This CDR3 is built from 13 residues. Per the germline V gene, CDR1 is SGHNT and CDR2 is YENEEA. This chain connects TRBV11-3 to TRBJ2-1; no reliable D call. This receptor was obtained from a man between 18 and 29 years old who had mild COVID-19 (a few samples of this study predate the infection). Cell type and time point are not known. The sample taken for sequencing was PBMCs or a T cell subset sorted from them (not recorded which). This CDR3 is CASSPTGWGEQFF. The CDR3 DNA reads TGTGCCAGCAGCCCGACCGGGTGGGGTGAGCAGTTCTTC.